This TCR beta chain was sequenced during a study of cytomegalovirus exposure and HLA in healthy donors. Whole-study context: Previous work identified some 120 million unique TCR beta sequences from some 170 million T cells.

Points from the study as a whole: A later analysis by the authors found several of the most significant clusters apparently linked to common viral pathogens. Fewer N-insertions than the approximately 700-donor mean were reportedly shown by an Asian-associated ancestry cluster in a later analysis.

A remark on this clone: The antigen remains unidentified.

With 60 Vbeta and 13 Jbeta primers, the PCR was carried out. Profiled with immunoSEQ multiplex PCR; TCRdb holds only in-frame clones, not every one. Here the sample spans tens of thousands of clones, around 67% being singletons. Germline assignment: CDR1 MNHEY and CDR2 SMNVEV (reference sequence). V lost 6 bases and J lost 10; bases outside the gene matches: 6. The CDR3 is 13 residues long. The study sampled nominally healthy donors, though unrecorded immune exposures were likely. The chain links TRBV27 to TRBJ1-6; 7 bases line up with TRBD1. The sequence derives from a human donor in good health. Sequenced: PBMCs. CDR3 in amino acids: CASRWTGESPLHF. For the CDR3, the DNA is TGTGCCAGCAGGTGGACAGGTGAATCACCCCTCCACTTT.